This T cell receptor (beta chain) was obtained from a study of response to subunit inactivated influenza vaccine. Study-wide points: Researchers suggested that each seasonal influenza vaccination recruits few new T cells.

Per the germline V gene, CDR1 is DFQATT and CDR2 is SNEGSKA (reference sequence). The CDR3 spans 12 residues. The ends were cut back, 3 bases at V and 6 bases at J, with 11 bases in the middle. TCRdb analysed the RT-PCR reads with MiXCR anew, one entry per CDR3 protein. The repertoire holds about 520,000 distinct CDR3 sequences, with about 7.2% as singletons. This clonotype came up many times. Its cognate antigen is unknown. Sequenced material: PBMCs from blood, taken less than 25 months after vaccination. The TCR comes from a man aged 45 to 70 who received an inactivated influenza vaccine. This chain links TRBV20-1 with TRBJ2-5; perhaps TRBD2 as D (5 bases). CDR3: CSARWASKTQYF. In DNA form, the CDR3 reads TGCAGTGCTAGGTGGGCTAGCAAGACCCAGTACTTC.